These 21 T cell receptor beta chains share one sample of origin, sequenced in a study of type 1 regulatory T cells. Using its own MiXCR run on the reads, TCRdb lists one record per CDR3 protein. The table has 5,000 to 6,500 distinct CDR3 sequences, around 26% seen once. What these receptors recognize is not known. Findings and limits, study-wide: Tr1 cells had a more restricted TCR repertoire than non-Tr1 cells.

The sequencing sample was made of cultured type 1 regulatory T (Tr1) cells, either the whole culture or a sorted fraction (not recorded which). These receptors came from a human donor in good health.

This clonotype is categorized as medium-sized. The chain couples TRBV18 to TRBJ1-2, with 7 nucleotides matching TRBD1. CDR1 is KGHSH, CDR2 LQKENI, per germline. This CDR3 has 13 amino acids. The J segment lost 4 bases and the V segment lost 2 bases, leaving 1 base of the junction unmatched. This CDR3 reads CASSPDRVYGYTF. The CDR3 bases are TGTGCCAGCTCACCAGACAGGGTCTATGGCTACACCTTC.

The table lists this clonotype with many counts. The chain couples TRBV14 to TRBJ2-5, with D perhaps matching TRBD1 (6 bases). The V gene lost 0 bases and the J gene lost 1 base, with 12 bases spanning the gap. The germline V gene encodes CDR1 SGHDN and CDR2 FVKESK. This CDR3 spans 16 amino acids. The CDR3 DNA reads TGTGCCAGCAGCCAAGATCACGGACAGATCCAAGAGACCCAGTACTTC. It encodes CASSQDHGQIQETQYF.

This clonotype was picked up a small number of times. This chain joins TRBV7-3 and TRBJ2-7, with 7 bases fitting TRBD1. This CDR3 is built from 15 residues. Trimming took 2 bases from V and 1 from J; bases not matched to a gene: 5. Germline-derived CDR1 and CDR2 are SGHTA and FQGTGA. The CDR3 sequence: CASSLYPGGSYEQYF. The CDR3 DNA sequence: TGTGCCAGCAGCTTATATCCAGGGGGTTCCTACGAGCAGTACTTC.

This clonotype qualifies as medium-sized. The gene calls are TRBV5-1 and TRBJ2-2; 10 nucleotides agree with TRBD2. Germline V gene data show CDR1 as SGHRS and CDR2 as YFSETQ. With 6 bases clipped from V and 4 bases from J, the junction kept 9 bases outside the gene matches. This CDR3 is built from 16 residues. The CDR3 region has the DNA TGCGCCAGCAAACCTAGCGGGGGACGGGGCACCGGGGAGCTGTTTTTT. This codes for CASKPSGGRGTGELFF.

This clonotype turned up a few times. The CDR3 is CASSPHSPRVLNTEAFF. For the CDR3, the DNA is TGTGCCAGCTCACCACATAGCCCGAGGGTCTTGAACACTGAAGCTTTCTTT. The chain employs TRBV18 and TRBJ1-1; D is ambiguous. V was clipped by 1 base and J by 0 bases, with 15 bases between them. The CDR3 extends over 17 amino acids. CDR1 and CDR2 from the germline V gene are KGHSH and LQKENI.

The rearrangement joins TRBV20-1 to TRBJ2-5, with TRBD2 as a possible D gene (6 bases). Germline V gives CDR1 DFQATT, CDR2 SNEGSKA (reference sequence). Trimming took 0 bases from V and 5 from J, leaving 16 bases between them. The CDR3 has 15 residues. The CDR3 DNA is TGCAGTGCTAGAGATGGTCGGCGGGACCGGGAGACCCAGTACTTC. Amino acid sequence: CSARDGRRDRETQYF.

This clonotype was detected a few times. The rearrangement uses TRBV29-1 and TRBJ2-1; TRBD1 matches 10 bases. Per germline, CDR1 SQVTM and CDR2 ANQGSEA. The CDR3 runs to 14 residues. Trimming at V came to 6 bases and at J to 4 bases, leaving 6 bases not matched to a gene. The CDR3 sequence: CSVRQGAGYNEQFF. The CDR3 DNA is TGCAGCGTCAGACAGGGGGCCGGATACAATGAGCAGTTCTTC.

This clonotype is large. This rearrangement joins TRBV7-9 to TRBJ2-7, with D tentatively TRBD1 (5 bases). Germline CDR1 is SEHNR and CDR2 is FQNEAQ (reference sequence). Trimming removed 1 base at V and 6 bases at J, with 13 bases between. The CDR3 is made up of 14 amino acids. CDR3 in amino acids: CASSLGLQGREQYF. The CDR3 DNA is TGTGCCAGCAGCTTAGGACTCCAGGGCCGCGAGCAGTACTTC.

This sequence joins TRBV4-3 and TRBJ1-4; D gene ambiguous. CDR3 length equals 16 residues. Germline assignment: CDR1 LGHNA and CDR2 YSLEER. Trimming shortened V by 0 bases and J by 6 bases, and 14 bases separated the two germline ends. Written as DNA, the CDR3 is TGCGCCAGCAGCCAAGATCAGCTATCTCTGGATGAAAAACTGTTTTTT. Its protein product is CASSQDQLSLDEKLFF.

This clonotype occurred once. V gene TRBV6-2 or TRBV6-3 combines with J gene TRBJ1-5; D gene uncertain. Trimming removed 6 bases from V and 4 bases from J, with 13 bases in between. The CDR3 is 14 amino acids. Germline V gene data show CDR1 as MNHEY and CDR2 as SVGEGT. CDR3 nucleotides: TGTGCCAGCAGCGCCGGACTACCGAATCAGCCCCAGCATTTT. It codes for CASSAGLPNQPQHF.

V is TRBV9 and J is TRBJ2-1; weak D call: TRBD1 (5 bases). The CDR3 is 16 residues long. The V and J ends lost 1 base and 8 bases respectively, with 19 bases between them. The germline CDR1 and CDR2 sequences are SGDLS and YYNGEE. DNA of the CDR3: TGTGCCAGCAGCGTAACCGCAAACCTCTGGGGCGATGAGCAGTTCTTC. This encodes CASSVTANLWGDEQFF.

This clonotype came up a few times. V gene TRBV7-2 combines with J gene TRBJ1-6; maybe TRBD1 (5 bases). Trimming stripped 3 bases from V and 5 bases from J, with 11 bases between. Germline lookup yields CDR1 SGHTA and CDR2 FQGNSA. CDR3 length equals 15 residues. CDR3 protein: CASSLGQGNNSPLHF. In DNA, the CDR3 is TGTGCCAGCAGCTTGGGGCAGGGTAATAATTCACCCCTCCACTTT.

This clonotype was seen a few times. The chain combines TRBV29-1 with TRBJ1-1; TRBD1 matches at 9 bases. The CDR3 is 12 residues long. J was trimmed by 4 bases and V by 6 bases; bases with no gene match: 3. Germline V CDR1 and CDR2: SQVTM, ANQGSEA. Written as DNA, the CDR3 is TGCAGCGTCCTGACAGGGGGCACTGAAGCTTTCTTT. Translating it yields CSVLTGGTEAFF.

The sample holds a few counts of this clonotype. This rearrangement joins TRBV5-5 to TRBJ1-2, with 9 positions matching TRBD1. This CDR3 is built from 15 residues. Germline CDR1 and CDR2: SGHKS and YYEKEE (reference sequence). Germline trimming cut 0 bases from V and 4 bases from J; bases unmatched to any gene: 4. Written as DNA, the CDR3 is TGTGCCAGCAGCTTGGGACAGGGGGAGTTCTATGGCTACACCTTC. Its protein product is CASSLGQGEFYGYTF. Based on the CDR3 plus reference TRBV5-5 and TRBJ1-2, the full variable domain is DAGVTQSPTHLIKTRGQQVTLRCSPISGHKSVSWYQQVLGQGPQFIFQYYEKEERGRGNFPDRFSARQFPNYSSELNVNALLLGDSALYLCASSLGQGEFYGYTFGSGTRLTVV.

V gene TRBV5-1 combines with J gene TRBJ1-4, with D unclear. This CDR3 has 16 residues. Germline V gives CDR1 SGHRS, CDR2 YFSETQ. Trimming shortened V by 4 bases and J by 4 bases, and 17 bases separated the two germline ends. CDR3 sequence reads: CASSTSTGSYNEKLFF. CDR3 nucleotide sequence: TGCGCCAGCAGCACCTCAACGGGATCCTATAATGAAAAACTGTTTTTT.

This chain uses TRBV30 with TRBJ1-1; D is possibly TRBD1 (6 bases). V was cut by 0 bases and J by 3 bases, with 8 bases left in between. The CDR3 covers 13 residues. CDR1 GTSNPN and CDR2 SVGIG come from the germline V gene (reference sequence). CDR3 bases: TGTGCCTGGAGTGTACAGGGATACACTGAAGCTTTCTTT. As protein: CAWSVQGYTEAFF.

V and J are TRBV2 and TRBJ1-5; 7 bases line up with TRBD1. The CDR3 runs to 15 residues. Per the germline V gene, CDR1 is SNHLY and CDR2 is FYNNEI. V dropped 7 bases and J dropped 1; count of bases not matched to a gene: 7. This chain's CDR3 is CASNRDSLSNQPQHF. The CDR3 DNA sequence: TGTGCCAGCAACCGGGACAGCCTGAGCAATCAGCCCCAGCATTTT.

Ten or more counts support this clonotype. The chain joins TRBV5-1 to TRBJ1-3, with no clear D. CDR1 and CDR2 from the germline V gene are SGHRS and YFSETQ. V lost 2 bases and J lost 1, with 4 bases in between. The CDR3 is made up of 13 amino acids. CDR3 in amino acids: CASSFGSGNTIYF. CDR3 coding DNA: TGCGCCAGCAGCTTCGGATCTGGAAACACCATATATTTT.

This clonotype qualifies as medium-sized (0.01 to 0.1%). This sequence joins TRBV9 and TRBJ2-5, with D perhaps assigned TRBD1 or TRBD2 (6 bases each). The CDR3 covers 15 residues. The germline CDR1 and CDR2 sequences are SGDLS and YYNGEE. Trimming pared 0 bases from V and 2 bases from J, leaving 11 bases between. The CDR3 coding sequence is TGTGCCAGCAGCGTAGGAGGGGGGAAGCAAGAGACCCAGTACTTC. Encoded protein: CASSVGGGKQETQYF.

The genes are TRBV11-2 and TRBJ2-2; 14 bases map to TRBD2. Germline loops: CDR1 SGHAT, CDR2 FQNNGV. The V segment lost 5 bases and the J segment 10 bases; nucleotides outside the gene matches: 9. The CDR3 sequence is 16 residues long. The CDR3: CASSPFTTSGGEELFF. DNA of the CDR3: TGTGCCAGCAGCCCCTTTACGACTAGCGGGGGGGAGGAGCTGTTTTTT.

There are a few counts of this clonotype. The J gene is TRBJ2-7, the V gene TRBV11-2; D remains ambiguous. This CDR3 has 15 amino acids. Trimming removed 5 bases from V and 3 bases from J, with 17 bases in between. From germline, CDR1 is SGHAT and CDR2 FQNNGV. DNA of the CDR3: TGTGCCAGCAGCCCGCAGGTCAAGAAAGTCTACGAGCAGTACTTC. Encoded protein: CASSPQVKKVYEQYF.